A single sample gave rise to the 19 T cell receptor beta chains below, sequenced in a study of regulatory and conventional T cells in RAG deficiency. The protocol was immunoSEQ multiplex PCR, while the TCRdb copy is restricted to in-frame clones and leaves out a portion. Of 15,000 to 20,000 clones listed, approximately 90% were seen once; the top ten hold under 1.5%. Blood CD4+ CD25-high CD127-low regulatory T cells supplied the genomic DNA template. This sample also belongs to another study, concerning regulatory T cells. That source notes: The PCR used 52 TRBV and 13 TRBJ primers.

The specimen was Tregs sorted from blood. The source is a human donor in good health.

V usage is TRBV18 and J usage is TRBJ1-1, with 9 bases fitting TRBD1. Trimming cost V 6 bases and J 1 base; bases outside gene matches: 12. CDR1 and CDR2 (germline): KGHSH, LQKENI. The CDR3 loop spans 17 amino acids. CDR3 amino acids: CASSGLPTGGENTEAFF. CDR3 bases: TGTGCCAGCTCCGGACTTCCGACAGGGGGTGAGAACACTGAAGCTTTCTTT.

This clone was observed a handful of times. The gene calls are TRBV7-3 and TRBJ2-5; 14 bases agree with TRBD2. The CDR3 is 19 residues long. CDR1 SGHTA and CDR2 FQGTGA come from the germline V gene. V lost 5 bases, J lost 5 bases, and 16 bases stayed unmatched. For the CDR3, the DNA is TGTGCCAGCAGCCACCCCGCCGGGACTAGCGGGAGACGACGGGAGACCCAGTACTTC. It yields the protein CASSHPAGTSGRRRETQYF.

This chain joins TRBV4-1 and TRBJ1-4; TRBD1 is a possible D gene (5 bases). The CDR3 is 18 residues long. Between the trimmed V and J ends, which lost 0 bases and 7 bases, there was a span of 21 bases. The germline gives CDR1 MGHRA, CDR2 YSYEKL. CDR3 in amino acids: CASSQDLQPTHRGEKLFF. The CDR3 bases are TGCGCCAGCAGCCAAGATCTTCAACCGACACATAGGGGTGAAAAACTGTTTTTT.

The rearrangement uses TRBV25-1 and TRBJ1-2; no clear D gene. Germline-derived CDR1 and CDR2 are MGHDK and SYGVNS. This CDR3 is 15 amino acids long. V was clipped by 2 bases and J by 6 bases, with 16 bases between them. The CDR3 DNA reads as TGTGCCAGCAGTGAAATTTATGACGTTACCGATGGCTACACCTTC. Residues: CASSEIYDVTDGYTF.

The chain is built from TRBV9 and TRBJ1-6, with D perhaps matching TRBD1 (5 bases). Trimming shortened V by 0 bases and J by 8 bases, and 12 bases separated the two germline ends. Per the germline V gene, CDR1 is SGDLS and CDR2 is YYNGEE. CDR3 length: 15 residues. CDR3 nucleotide sequence: TGTGCCAGCAGCGTAGTTGGGCAGGGCGATTCACCCCTCCACTTT. Its protein product is CASSVVGQGDSPLHF.

The chain is built from TRBV9 and TRBJ2-1; TRBD2 aligns across 10 bases. The trim removed 0 bases at V and 5 bases at J, leaving 5 bases unmatched. The germline V gene encodes CDR1 SGDLS and CDR2 YYNGEE. The CDR3 consists of 16 residues. CDR3 residues: CASSVGASGGHNEQFF. The CDR3 DNA reads as TGTGCCAGCAGCGTAGGGGCTAGCGGGGGCCACAATGAGCAGTTCTTC. Using reference TRBV9 and TRBJ2-1 for the parts outside the CDR3, the full variable domain is DSGVTQTPKHLITATGQRVTLRCSPRSGDLSVYWYQQSLDQGLQFLIQYYNGEERAKGNILERFSAQQFPDLHSELNLSSLELGDSALYFCASSVGASGGHNEQFFGPGTRLTVL.

The chain has TRBV30 and TRBJ2-5; TRBD1 is a possible D gene (6 bases). The CDR3 contains 14 residues. Germline V lookup: CDR1 GTSNPN, CDR2 SVGIG (reference sequence). V was trimmed by 0 bases and J by 4 bases, leaving 12 bases between them. The chain's CDR3 is CAWSVQGGVETQYF. DNA for the CDR3: TGTGCCTGGAGTGTACAGGGTGGGGTAGAGACCCAGTACTTC.

The V and J genes are TRBV30 and TRBJ1-3; tentatively, D is TRBD1 (6 bases). With 2 bases removed from V and 5 bases from J, the gap between germline ends came to 19 bases. The CDR3 is made up of 16 amino acids. Germline V gene data show CDR1 as GTSNPN and CDR2 as SVGIG (reference sequence). The CDR3 loop is CAWSMEWGAQRNTIYF. The DNA for the CDR3 is TGTGCCTGGAGTATGGAGTGGGGGGCGCAGAGAAACACCATATATTTT. Together with reference TRBV30 and TRBJ1-3, the CDR3 gives the full variable domain: SQTIHQWPATLVQPVGSPLSLECTVEGTSNPNLYWYRQAAGRGLQLLFYSVGIGQISSEVPQNLSASRPQDRQFILSSKKLLLSDSGFYLCAWSMEWGAQRNTIYFGEGSWLTVV.

The J gene is TRBJ2-1, the V gene TRBV9; 9 bases match TRBD2. Germline CDR1 SGDLS, CDR2 YYNGEE. J gave up 5 bases and V 4 bases, and 13 bases lay outside the gene matches. CDR3 length: 17 residues. The chain's CDR3 is CASSRRLADIKNNEQFF. As DNA, the CDR3 is TGTGCCAGCAGCCGACGACTAGCGGATATCAAAAACAATGAGCAGTTCTTC.

The chain is built from TRBV2 and TRBJ2-5; TRBD2 matches at 8 bases. The J segment lost 5 bases and the V segment lost 3 bases, leaving 14 bases of the junction unmatched. Germline lookup yields CDR1 SNHLY and CDR2 FYNNEI. This CDR3 is 17 amino acids long. Here the CDR3 DNA reads TGTGCCAGCAGTGACTGGACTAGCAGAGGAGAAGAGGAGACCCAGTACTTC. The encoded protein is CASSDWTSRGEEETQYF.

V usage is TRBV5-1 and J usage is TRBJ2-3; D call uncertain. The CDR3 sequence is 14 residues long. Germline CDR1 reads SGHRS; CDR2 reads YFSETQ. V was pared by 5 bases and J by 0 bases, with 10 bases between. The CDR3 spells CASSPPDSTDTQYF. The CDR3 coding sequence is TGCGCCAGCAGTCCGCCAGATAGCACAGATACGCAGTATTTT.

This clone has just a few counts. CDR3 loop: CASSKEAPEGSLAKNIQYF. The CDR3 DNA sequence: TGTGCCAGCAGCAAAGAAGCCCCAGAGGGGTCCCTAGCCAAAAACATTCAGTACTTC. The J gene is TRBJ2-4, the V gene TRBV21-1. TRBV21-1 is tagged as a pseudogene. The CDR3 runs 19 residues.

The rearrangement uses TRBV18 and TRBJ1-2, with D uncertain. V was shortened by 0 bases and J by 2 bases, with 16 bases between the two germline ends. The CDR3 consists of 17 residues. Germline lookup yields CDR1 KGHSH and CDR2 LQKENI. DNA for the CDR3: TGTGCCAGCTCACCACCCTCCTCGCGGGTGGGCAACTATGGCTACACCTTC. It specifies CASSPPSSRVGNYGYTF.

This clone occurred a few times. The V call is TRBV19, the J call TRBJ2-7; TRBD1 might be the D (5 bases). The V end was cut by 4 bases, the J end by 2 bases, with 6 bases between. Per germline, CDR1 LNHDA and CDR2 SQIVND (reference sequence). CDR3 length: 12 amino acids. The CDR3, as DNA: TGTGCCAGTAGTACAGGGCCCTACGAGCAGTACTTC. Translated: CASSTGPYEQYF.

V gene TRBV28 combines with J gene TRBJ2-7, with D possibly TRBD2 on 5 matching bases. Germline lookup yields CDR1 MDHEN and CDR2 SYDVKM. The CDR3 is 16 residues long. V lost 5 bases and J lost 3, with 20 bases in between. The CDR3 here is CASSPLDGGSHYEQYF. The CDR3 nucleotides are TGTGCCAGCAGTCCGTTGGATGGAGGATCTCACTACGAGCAGTACTTC.

The chain has TRBV11-2 and TRBJ2-2, with D perhaps matching TRBD1 (6 bases). The CDR3 extends over 17 amino acids. Per germline, CDR1 SGHAT and CDR2 FQNNGV. Trimming left V 2 bases short and J 0 bases short, with 13 bases between. CDR3 sequence (DNA): TGTGCCAGCAGCTTAATTCAGGGACAAGCGAACACCGGGGAGCTGTTTTTT. It translates to CASSLIQGQANTGELFF.

CDR3 nucleotide sequence: TGTGCCTGGACAGATTCGCGCTATGGAAAGACCTATGGCTACACCTTC. Translating it yields CAWTDSRYGKTYGYTF. The V gene is TRBV30, the J gene TRBJ1-2; no clear D gene. The CDR3 has 16 amino acids. V lost 4 bases, J lost 4 bases, and 22 bases lay in between. The germline V gene has CDR1 GTSNPN and CDR2 SVGIG (reference sequence).

This clone has only one observation. The chain is built from TRBV5-8 and TRBJ2-7; weak D call: TRBD2 (6 bases). CDR1 and CDR2 (germline): SGHTS, YDEGEE. CDR3 length equals 15 residues. V lost 0 bases and J 5 bases, leaving 15 bases between the germline ends. The CDR3, as DNA: TGTGCCAGCAGCTTGGCCGACGGGACTCGACACGAGCAGTACTTC. It is translated as CASSLADGTRHEQYF.

The V gene is TRBV7-6, the J gene TRBJ2-1; D is ambiguous. CDR1 is SGHVS, CDR2 FNYEAQ, per germline. V gave up 3 bases and J gave up 6 bases, with 9 bases separating them. The CDR3 spans 13 residues. The CDR3 here is CASSLKGGNEQFF. The CDR3 nucleotides are TGTGCCAGCAGCTTGAAAGGCGGCAATGAGCAGTTCTTC.